Included here is one T cell receptor (beta chain) sequence, with context. This entry belongs to a study of cytomegalovirus exposure and HLA in healthy donors. The junction had 10 bases not matched to a gene; V was cut back by 4 bases and J by 4 bases. Germline-derived CDR1 and CDR2 are SGHNT and YYREEE (reference sequence). This CDR3 comprises 16 residues. PCR amplification relied on 60 Vbeta primers (plus 13 Jbeta primers). Only in-frame clones appear in the TCRdb table, and some are missing; sequencing was by immunoSEQ multiplex PCR. The sample lists about 100,000 clones, approximately 80% seen once, with around 4.2% in the top ten.

The sample was PBMCs. The clonotype comes from a woman between 65 and 79 years old in good health and CMV-seropositive. The rearrangement uses TRBV5-4 and TRBJ2-3, with 9 bases aligning to TRBD2. CDR3 nucleotide sequence: TGTGCCAGCAGCCCTAGGGCTAGCGGGACCCCAGATACGCAGTATTTT. Translating gives CASSPRASGTPDTQYF.